This is a list of T cell receptor beta chains from one sample in a study of neurological immune-mediated disorders. TCRdb independently ran MiXCR on the 5' RACE reads; one entry per CDR3 protein. The table lists roughly 53,000 distinct CDR3 sequences, 7.5% to 9.5% of them singletons, with under 2.5% in the top ten. Sequences were obtained from PBMCs. The receptors shown here come from a woman between 35 and 50 years old in good health. Each CDR3 is given with its conserved first and last residue. Fields, in order: D gene, clone size, J gene, V gene, CDR3 DNA, CDR3 protein. D genes are given only for firm matches. Some rows have no size entry. The others give once, few or many, or a class for an expanded clone.

d_gene: -; abundance: many; j_gene: TRBJ2-3; v_gene: TRBV29-1; CDR3nt: TGCAGCGGAGGAGATACGCAGTATTTT; CDR3aa: CSGGDTQYF
d_gene: TRBD1; abundance: many; j_gene: TRBJ2-1; v_gene: TRBV10-3; CDR3nt: TGTGCCATCAGTGGGGACAGTAAATCCTACAATGAGCAGTTCTTC; CDR3aa: CAISGDSKSYNEQFF
d_gene: TRBD1; abundance: many; j_gene: TRBJ1-6; v_gene: TRBV5-1; CDR3nt: TGCGCCAGCAGCTTGGGGGACAGGGACTCACCCCTCCACTTT; CDR3aa: CASSLGDRDSPLHF
d_gene: -; abundance: many; j_gene: TRBJ1-1; v_gene: TRBV7-6; CDR3nt: TGTGCCAGCAGCGTTACAGGAATAGGAAACACTGAAGCTTTCTTT; CDR3aa: CASSVTGIGNTEAFF
d_gene: TRBD1; abundance: many; j_gene: TRBJ2-7; v_gene: TRBV4-3; CDR3nt: TGCGCCAGCAGCCAAACCGGACAGGGGAGTGATGAGCAGTACTTC; CDR3aa: CASSQTGQGSDEQYF
d_gene: -; abundance: many; j_gene: TRBJ2-3; v_gene: TRBV12-3/TRBV12-4; CDR3nt: TGTGCCAGCAGTTTAGGACTTTTGCCCAGGCAGTATTTT; CDR3aa: CASSLGLLPRQYF
d_gene: -; abundance: many; j_gene: TRBJ2-1; v_gene: TRBV5-1; CDR3nt: TGCGCCAGCAGCCGGGGGCTTTCGTGGGAGCAGTTCTTC; CDR3aa: CASSRGLSWEQFF
d_gene: TRBD1; abundance: many; j_gene: TRBJ2-7; v_gene: TRBV24-1; CDR3nt: TGTGCCACCAGTGCTCGGGACAGGGTCTACGAGCAGTACTTC; CDR3aa: CATSARDRVYEQYF
d_gene: -; abundance: many; j_gene: TRBJ2-3; v_gene: TRBV9; CDR3nt: TGTGCCAGCAGCCCGTGGCGGACTAGCACAGATACGCAGTATTTT; CDR3aa: CASSPWRTSTDTQYF
d_gene: -; abundance: -; j_gene: TRBJ1-5; v_gene: TRBV6-2/TRBV6-3; CDR3nt: TGTGCCAGCAGTTATGTGGCAGGGACTAGCAATCAGCCCCAGCATTTT; CDR3aa: CASSYVAGTSNQPQHF
d_gene: -; abundance: many; j_gene: TRBJ2-2; v_gene: TRBV6-2/TRBV6-3; CDR3nt: TGTGCCAGCAGTTACTCAAGTTTAAAGGGAACAGGGCTGTTTTTT; CDR3aa: CASSYSSLKGTGLFF
d_gene: -; abundance: many; j_gene: TRBJ2-5; v_gene: TRBV6-2/TRBV6-3; CDR3nt: TGTGCCAGCAGGGAATTGGACAGCCGCCAAGAGACCCAGTACTTC; CDR3aa: CASRELDSRQETQYF
d_gene: -; abundance: many; j_gene: TRBJ2-1; v_gene: TRBV20-1; CDR3nt: TGCAGTGCTAGAGAACTGGGAACAGGCAATGAGCAGTTCTTC; CDR3aa: CSARELGTGNEQFF
d_gene: -; abundance: -; j_gene: TRBJ2-2; v_gene: TRBV5-5; CDR3nt: TGTGCCAGCAGCTCTCTCGATTTTTCCACCGGGGAGCTGTTTTTT; CDR3aa: CASSSLDFSTGELFF
d_gene: TRBD2; abundance: many; j_gene: TRBJ2-1; v_gene: TRBV5-1; CDR3nt: TGCGCCAGCAGCTGGGACACGACTAGCGGGAGGCCTCTTGTGGTCGGTGAGCAGTTCTTC; CDR3aa: CASSWDTTSGRPLVVGEQFF
d_gene: -; abundance: many; j_gene: TRBJ2-1; v_gene: TRBV5-1; CDR3nt: TGCGCCAGCAGCTTGTCGCCCCGAGAGCAGTTCTTC; CDR3aa: CASSLSPREQFF
d_gene: -; abundance: many; j_gene: TRBJ1-5; v_gene: TRBV9; CDR3nt: TGTGCCAGCAGCGTAGAAGGGAATAGCAATCAGCCCCAGCATTTT; CDR3aa: CASSVEGNSNQPQHF
d_gene: -; abundance: -; j_gene: TRBJ2-7; v_gene: TRBV6-5; CDR3nt: TGTGCCAGCAGTCCCAGGAGTTCCTCCTACGAGCAGTACTTC; CDR3aa: CASSPRSSSYEQYF
d_gene: -; abundance: -; j_gene: TRBJ2-1; v_gene: TRBV29-1; CDR3nt: TGCAGCGTAGGACCCGCTACCTACAATGAGCAGTTCTTC; CDR3aa: CSVGPATYNEQFF
d_gene: -; abundance: many; j_gene: TRBJ2-5; v_gene: TRBV7-2; CDR3nt: TGTGCCAGCAGCCGACCCGGCGGGGAGACCCAGTACTTC; CDR3aa: CASSRPGGETQYF
d_gene: -; abundance: once; j_gene: TRBJ2-2; v_gene: TRBV6-2/TRBV6-3; CDR3nt: TGTGCCAGCATGATAGGAAACACCGGGGAGCTGTTTTTT; CDR3aa: CASMIGNTGELFF
d_gene: -; abundance: few; j_gene: TRBJ2-3; v_gene: TRBV20-1; CDR3nt: TGCAGTGCTTCGGGAGACCGCACAGATACGCAGTATTTT; CDR3aa: CSASGDRTDTQYF
d_gene: -; abundance: many; j_gene: TRBJ2-5; v_gene: TRBV12-3/TRBV12-4; CDR3nt: TGTGCCAGCAGTTTGGCCTTGGGTTGGGGTGGAGAGACCCAGTACTTC; CDR3aa: CASSLALGWGGETQYF
d_gene: TRBD1; abundance: -; j_gene: TRBJ2-7; v_gene: TRBV6-2/TRBV6-3; CDR3nt: TGTGCCAGCAGTTACCACGGGACAGGGATGATTTTCTCCTACGAGCAGTACTTC; CDR3aa: CASSYHGTGMIFSYEQYF
d_gene: TRBD1; abundance: many; j_gene: TRBJ1-1; v_gene: TRBV18; CDR3nt: TGTGCCAGCTCACCACCGACGAAAGGGGGACAGGGACTAAAGAACACTGAAGCTTTCTTT; CDR3aa: CASSPPTKGGQGLKNTEAFF
d_gene: TRBD1; abundance: many; j_gene: TRBJ2-1; v_gene: TRBV7-2; CDR3nt: TGTGCCAGCAGCTCGCGGGTAGGACAGGGCAATGAGCAGTTCTTC; CDR3aa: CASSSRVGQGNEQFF
d_gene: -; abundance: many; j_gene: TRBJ2-5; v_gene: TRBV10-3; CDR3nt: TGTGCCATCAGTGACCGACTAGTGGGTGGAGAGACCCAGTACTTC; CDR3aa: CAISDRLVGGETQYF
d_gene: -; abundance: many; j_gene: TRBJ1-6; v_gene: TRBV4-1; CDR3nt: TGCGCCAGCAGCCAAGACCCCTATAATTCACCCCTCCACTTT; CDR3aa: CASSQDPYNSPLHF
d_gene: -; abundance: many; j_gene: TRBJ2-5; v_gene: TRBV5-1; CDR3nt: TGCGCCAGCAGCCCCCGGGACCCCCGTCGGGAGACCCAGTACTTC; CDR3aa: CASSPRDPRRETQYF
d_gene: -; abundance: many; j_gene: TRBJ1-1; v_gene: TRBV5-1; CDR3nt: TGCGCCAGCAGCTTGGAGGGGGGGTACACTGAAGCTTTCTTT; CDR3aa: CASSLEGGYTEAFF
d_gene: -; abundance: many; j_gene: TRBJ1-3; v_gene: TRBV29-1; CDR3nt: TGCAGCGTTGCCTTACTAAACACCATATATTTT; CDR3aa: CSVALLNTIYF
d_gene: -; abundance: many; j_gene: TRBJ1-2; v_gene: TRBV20-1; CDR3nt: TGCAGTGCTAGAGATGGGGGGAGGCAAGGTGGCTACACCTTC; CDR3aa: CSARDGGRQGGYTF
d_gene: TRBD1; abundance: many; j_gene: TRBJ1-6; v_gene: TRBV9; CDR3nt: TGTGCCAGCAGCCTCGGACAGGCGTCCTATAATTCACCCCTCCACTTT; CDR3aa: CASSLGQASYNSPLHF
d_gene: TRBD1; abundance: many; j_gene: TRBJ1-1; v_gene: TRBV24-1; CDR3nt: TGTGCCACCTCGGACAGGGGATACGGCACTGAAGCTTTCTTT; CDR3aa: CATSDRGYGTEAFF
d_gene: -; abundance: many; j_gene: TRBJ1-2; v_gene: TRBV7-2; CDR3nt: TGTGCCAGCAGCTTCAACAGGGATGGCTACACCTTC; CDR3aa: CASSFNRDGYTF
d_gene: TRBD2; abundance: many; j_gene: TRBJ2-7; v_gene: TRBV10-3; CDR3nt: TGTGCCACACAAAAAGGGGGCGGACTAGCGGGCCTCGAGCAGTACTTC; CDR3aa: CATQKGGGLAGLEQYF
d_gene: TRBD2; abundance: many; j_gene: TRBJ2-7; v_gene: TRBV7-2; CDR3nt: TGTGCCAGTGGGGGGGGGGAGGTCCACGAGCAGTACTTC; CDR3aa: CASGGGEVHEQYF
d_gene: -; abundance: many; j_gene: TRBJ2-7; v_gene: TRBV5-1; CDR3nt: TGCGCCAGCAGCAGCAGTAGGGGTTTGGACGAGCAGTACTTC; CDR3aa: CASSSSRGLDEQYF